This T cell receptor beta chain was found in a study of cytomegalovirus exposure and HLA in healthy donors. The V and J ends lost 3 bases and 6 bases respectively, with 17 bases between them. The germline V gene encodes CDR1 LNHDA and CDR2 SQIVND (reference sequence). The CDR3 extends over 16 amino acids. PCR involved 60 Vbeta and 13 Jbeta primers. The assay was immunoSEQ multiplex PCR, and TCRdb's table has in-frame clones only and misses some. The sample lists over 150,000 clones; about four fifths were seen once. The sequencing input was PBMCs. This receptor was taken from a young man in good health and CMV-seronegative. The chain combines TRBV19 with TRBJ2-2; D is ambiguous. Here the CDR3 DNA reads TGTGCCAGTAGTATTTCTCTACCCCTAGGTGCCGGGGAGCTGTTTTTT. Residues: CASSISLPLGAGELFF. Drawing the rest from reference TRBV19 and TRBJ2-2, the complete variable domain is DGGITQSPKYLFRKEGQNVTLSCEQNLNHDAMYWYRQDPGQGLRLIYYSQIVNDFQKGDIAEGYSVSREKKESFPLTVTSAQKNPTAFYLCASSISLPLGAGELFFGEGSRLTVL.